This T cell receptor (beta chain) was observed in a study of regulatory T cells in long-lasting Graves disease. This clonotype has just a few counts. The CDR3 has 14 residues. Germline V gene lookup returns CDR1 SGHVS and CDR2 FQNEAQ. The V segment lost 5 bases and the J segment 7 bases; nucleotides outside the gene matches: 7. Both iRepertoire HTBI primers and Arm-PCR of CDR3 regions were used to build the TCR beta libraries. A single record per CDR3 protein comes from TCRdb applying MiXCR to the multiplex PCR reads. Of around 510,000 distinct CDR3 sequences in the sample, less than 25% were seen once. Sample time point: persistent/refractory GD, antithyroid drugs over 5 years with positive TRAb. PBMCs provided the RNA from which the TCR library was made. Blood from the periphery, approximately 9 milliliters in all, was drawn into EDTA tubes.

The receptor was derived from a female donor with Graves disease. The specimen comprised peripheral blood mononuclear cells (PBMCs), sampled when the disease was refractory, from a patient treated with antithyroid drugs. The V gene is TRBV7-8, the J gene TRBJ1-1; 10 bases map to TRBD1. CDR3 coding DNA: TGTGCCAGCAGCCCCGGGACAGGGGTCATTGAAGCTTTCTTT. Translation: CASSPGTGVIEAFF.